This entry is about one T cell receptor beta chain. Sequenced by immunoSEQ multiplex PCR; TCRdb stores in-frame clones only, minus some. Among about 50,000 clones listed, under 90% were seen once. This specimen belongs to a study of blood T cell repertoires in COVID-19. V was clipped by 1 base and J by 7 bases, with 6 bases between them. The CDR3 has 13 residues. Germline V gives CDR1 SGHDT, CDR2 YYEEEE. Specimen: peripheral blood. The chain links TRBV5-6 to TRBJ1-6, with D perhaps matching TRBD1 (5 bases). The origin of this receptor is a woman aged 80 or over with COVID-19, enrolled during active disease. CDR3 sequence (DNA): TGTGCCAGCAGCTTGTCAGGGAATTCACCCCTCCACTTT. It codes for CASSLSGNSPLHF.